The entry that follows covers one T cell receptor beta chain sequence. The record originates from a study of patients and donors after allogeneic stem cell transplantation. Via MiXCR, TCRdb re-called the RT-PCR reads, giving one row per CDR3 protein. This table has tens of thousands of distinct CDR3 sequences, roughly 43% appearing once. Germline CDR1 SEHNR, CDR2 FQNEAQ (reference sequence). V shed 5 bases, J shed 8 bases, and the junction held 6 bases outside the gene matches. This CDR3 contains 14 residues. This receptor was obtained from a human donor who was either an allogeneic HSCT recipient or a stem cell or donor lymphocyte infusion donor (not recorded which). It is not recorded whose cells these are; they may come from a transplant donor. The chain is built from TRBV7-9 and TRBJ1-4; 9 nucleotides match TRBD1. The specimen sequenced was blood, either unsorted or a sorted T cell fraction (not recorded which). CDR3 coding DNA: TGTGCCAGCAGCGCACAGGGGGCGAAGGAAAAACTGTTTTTT. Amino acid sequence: CASSAQGAKEKLFF.